This T cell receptor (beta chain) was retrieved from a study of T cells in localized non-small cell lung cancer. Study-level results: A median of around 57 clones ranked among the top 100 in tumor appeared in adjacent lung. Exceeding tumor, uninvolved adjacent lung had the highest T cell clonality. A denser population of T cells in blood accompanied longer overall survival. Sequencing, confined to only one tumor region, leaves heterogeneity possible.

Germline CDR1 is SGHDN and CDR2 is FVKESK. The J segment lost 5 bases and the V segment lost 5 bases, leaving 1 base of the junction unmatched. The CDR3 is made up of 14 amino acids. Assay: immunoSEQ multiplex PCR; the TCRdb copy retains only in-frame clones and omits some. The data hold fewer than 50,000 clones, with around 83% observed a single time. As regards this clone: The antigen is undetermined.

J is TRBJ2-2 and V is TRBV14, with TRBD2 matching over 11 bases. The sequence was obtained from a man aged 35 to 70 with stage II lung adenocarcinoma. Sequenced material: PBMCs, taken before any cancer treatment. CDR3 sequence: CASSTSGRTGELFF. The CDR3 DNA sequence: TGTGCCAGCAGCACTAGCGGGAGAACCGGGGAGCTGTTTTTT.